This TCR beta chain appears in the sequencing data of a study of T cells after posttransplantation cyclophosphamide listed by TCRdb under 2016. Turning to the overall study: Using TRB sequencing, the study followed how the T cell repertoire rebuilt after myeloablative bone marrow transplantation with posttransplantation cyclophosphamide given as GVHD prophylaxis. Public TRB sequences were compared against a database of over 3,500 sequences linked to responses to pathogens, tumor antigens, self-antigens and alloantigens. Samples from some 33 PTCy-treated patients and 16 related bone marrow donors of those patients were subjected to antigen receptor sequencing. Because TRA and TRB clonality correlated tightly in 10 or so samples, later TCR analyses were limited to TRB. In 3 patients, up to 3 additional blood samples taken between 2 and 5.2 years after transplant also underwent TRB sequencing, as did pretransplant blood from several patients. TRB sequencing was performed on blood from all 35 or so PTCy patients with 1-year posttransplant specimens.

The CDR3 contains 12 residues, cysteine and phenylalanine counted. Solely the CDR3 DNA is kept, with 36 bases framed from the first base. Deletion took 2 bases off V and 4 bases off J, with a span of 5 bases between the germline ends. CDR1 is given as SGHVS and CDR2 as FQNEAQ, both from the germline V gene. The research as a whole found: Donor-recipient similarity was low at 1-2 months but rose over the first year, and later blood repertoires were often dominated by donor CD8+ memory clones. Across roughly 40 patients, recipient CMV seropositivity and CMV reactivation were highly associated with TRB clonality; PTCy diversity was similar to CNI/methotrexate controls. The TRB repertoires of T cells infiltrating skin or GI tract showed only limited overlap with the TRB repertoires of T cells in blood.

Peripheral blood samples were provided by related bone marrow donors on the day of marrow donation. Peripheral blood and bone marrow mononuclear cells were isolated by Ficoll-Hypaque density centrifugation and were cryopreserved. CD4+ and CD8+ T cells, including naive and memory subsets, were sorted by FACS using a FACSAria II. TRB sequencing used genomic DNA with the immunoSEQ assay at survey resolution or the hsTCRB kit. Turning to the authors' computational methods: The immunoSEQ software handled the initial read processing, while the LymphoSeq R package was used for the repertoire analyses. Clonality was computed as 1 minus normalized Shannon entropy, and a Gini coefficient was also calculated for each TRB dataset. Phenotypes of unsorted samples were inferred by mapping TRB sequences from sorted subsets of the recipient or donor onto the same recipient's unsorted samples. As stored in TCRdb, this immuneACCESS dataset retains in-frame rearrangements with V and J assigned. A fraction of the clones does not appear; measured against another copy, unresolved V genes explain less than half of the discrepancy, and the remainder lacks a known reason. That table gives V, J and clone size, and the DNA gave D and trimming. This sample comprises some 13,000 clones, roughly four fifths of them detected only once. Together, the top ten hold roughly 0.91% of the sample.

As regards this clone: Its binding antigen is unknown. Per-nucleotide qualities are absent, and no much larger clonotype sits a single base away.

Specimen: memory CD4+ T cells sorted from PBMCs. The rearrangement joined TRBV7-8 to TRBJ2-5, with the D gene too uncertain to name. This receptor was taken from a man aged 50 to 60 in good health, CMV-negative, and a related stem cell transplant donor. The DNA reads TGTGCCAGCAGCTTACTAGGAGAGACCCAGTACTTC. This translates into CASSLLGETQYF.